This is a list of T cell receptor beta chains from one sample in a study of blood T cell repertoires in COVID-19. Sequencing used immunoSEQ multiplex PCR; TCRdb keeps in-frame clones, though not all of them. Found here are 80,000 to 100,000 clones, around 84% of them singletons; the top ten hold approximately 12%. Sequenced: peripheral blood. These receptors were taken from a woman aged 60-75 years in a cohort sampled during active or convalescent COVID-19. Each CDR3 is given with its conserved first and last residue. The D gene is left open where the match is weak. Clone size is given for some rows only: seen once, a few or many times, or a class if the clone is expanded.

J gene | D gene | V gene | clone size | CDR3 protein | CDR3 DNA
TRBJ2-2 | NA | TRBV28 | NA | CASSRGLNTGELFF | TGTGCCAGCAGTCGGGGATTGAACACCGGGGAGCTGTTTTTT
TRBJ1-4 | NA | TRBV5-1 | NA | CASSPTQGTNEKLFF | TGCGCCAGCAGCCCAACTCAGGGAACTAATGAAAAACTGTTTTTT
TRBJ2-3 | TRBD2 | TRBV28 | few | CASSLTSVGADTQYF | TGTGCCAGCAGTCTAACTAGCGTCGGGGCAGATACGCAGTATTTT
TRBJ1-1 | NA | TRBV7-8 | NA | CASSKRGGLNTEAFF | TGTGCCAGCAGCAAAAGGGGGGGCTTGAACACTGAAGCTTTCTTT
TRBJ2-7 | TRBD2 | TRBV18 | NA | CASSPTSGNRGAEQYF | TGTGCCAGCTCACCGACTAGCGGGAATCGAGGGGCCGAGCAGTACTTC
TRBJ1-3 | TRBD1 | TRBV3-1/TRBV3-2 | few | CASSPRPQTGAGGNTIYF | TGTGCCAGCAGCCCGAGGCCCCAGACAGGGGCCGGAGGAAACACCATATATTTT
TRBJ1-6 | TRBD1 | TRBV7-2 | NA | CASSLVPGGYNSPLHF | TGTGCCAGCAGCTTAGTCCCAGGGGGCTATAATTCACCCCTCCACTTT
TRBJ2-1 | NA | TRBV29-1 | NA | CTRGGRDENNEQFF | TGCACCCGGGGAGGACGGGATGAGAACAATGAGCAGTTCTTC
TRBJ1-3 | NA | TRBV5-5 | NA | CASSFGGQGNTIYF | TGTGCCAGCAGCTTCGGCGGACAGGGAAACACCATATATTTT
TRBJ2-7 | NA | TRBV11-3 | NA | CASSLGGGVYEQYF | TGTGCCAGCAGCTTAGGGGGGGGCGTCTACGAGCAGTACTTC
TRBJ1-6 | NA | TRBV6-4 | NA | CASSPETGSPLHF | TGTGCCAGCAGTCCGGAGACGGGTTCACCCCTCCACTTT
TRBJ2-4 | TRBD2 | TRBV9 | NA | CASSVDGGLAGAGSKNIQYF | TGTGCCAGCAGCGTGGACGGGGGACTAGCGGGGGCGGGTAGCAAAAACATTCAGTACTTC
TRBJ1-1 | TRBD1 | TRBV15 | NA | CATSLDRGIEGTEAFF | TGTGCCACCAGCCTAGACAGGGGGATAGAGGGCACTGAAGCTTTCTTT
TRBJ2-3 | TRBD2 | TRBV2 | NA | CASSEAILAGGGGTDTQYF | TGTGCCAGCAGTGAAGCGATCCTAGCGGGAGGGGGGGGCACAGATACGCAGTATTTT
TRBJ1-5 | TRBD1 | TRBV6-5 | NA | CASGQGSNQPQHF | TGTGCCAGTGGACAGGGGTCAAATCAGCCCCAGCATTTT
TRBJ2-3 | TRBD2 | TRBV15 | NA | CATSTRLAGEDTQYF | TGTGCCACCAGCACCCGTTTAGCGGGAGAAGATACGCAGTATTTT
TRBJ1-6 | NA | TRBV27 | NA | CASSLSLRVNSPLHF | TGTGCCAGCAGTTTGAGCCTCAGGGTCAATTCACCCCTCCACTTT
TRBJ2-6 | NA | TRBV6-4 | NA | CASSDLAGANVLTF | TGTGCCAGCAGTGACCTCGCGGGGGCCAACGTCCTGACTTTC
TRBJ1-3 | NA | TRBV2 | NA | CASSFFQGYSGNTIYF | TGTGCCAGCAGTTTCTTTCAGGGCTACTCTGGAAACACCATATATTTT
TRBJ2-5 | TRBD2 | TRBV18 | NA | CASSAGLARHKETQYF | TGTGCCAGCTCAGCGGGACTAGCGCGGCACAAAGAGACCCAGTACTTC
TRBJ1-1 | TRBD1 | TRBV30 | NA | CALDGTGGSMGTEAFF | TGTGCCTTAGACGGGACAGGGGGCTCTATGGGCACTGAAGCTTTCTTT
TRBJ1-2 | NA | TRBV6-5 | NA | CASSYLGGQGIFGYTF | TGTGCCAGCAGTTACTTAGGAGGGCAGGGTATATTTGGCTACACCTTC
TRBJ1-4 | TRBD1 | TRBV6-1 | few | CASSELIGQGYEKLFF | TGTGCCAGCAGTGAATTAATTGGACAGGGGTACGAAAAACTGTTTTTT
TRBJ2-7 | TRBD2 | TRBV12-3/TRBV12-4 | NA | CASRAGDGPQHF | TGTGCCAGCAGGGCGGGGGACGGTCCCCAACACTTC
TRBJ1-5 | TRBD1 | TRBV2 | few | CASTLPGTGSQPQHF | TGTGCCAGCACTCTGCCCGGGACAGGGTCCCAGCCCCAGCATTTT
TRBJ1-6 | TRBD1 | TRBV5-1 | NA | CASSRTTGWDNSPLHF | TGCGCCAGCAGCCGTACGACAGGGTGGGATAATTCACCCCTCCACTTT
TRBJ2-1 | NA | TRBV11-2 | NA | CASSLELSSYNEQFF | TGTGCCAGCAGCTTAGAGCTTAGCTCCTACAATGAGCAGTTCTTC
TRBJ2-1 | TRBD2 | TRBV11-2 | NA | CASSLRLAGEVEQFF | TGTGCCAGCAGCTTAAGGCTAGCGGGAGAGGTTGAGCAGTTCTTC
TRBJ2-3 | TRBD2 | TRBV7-2 | NA | CASSLVPAGGLTDTQYF | TGTGCCAGCAGCTTAGTCCCAGCGGGGGGCCTCACAGATACGCAGTATTTT
TRBJ1-4 | NA | TRBV7-2 | NA | CASSPAEAGVVNEKLFF | TGTGCCAGCAGCCCGGCGGAGGCGGGGGTTGTAAATGAAAAACTGTTTTTT
TRBJ1-5 | NA | TRBV3-1/TRBV3-2 | once | CASSQDTRVNQPQHF | TGTGCCAGCAGCCAAGATACCAGGGTCAATCAGCCCCAGCATTTT
TRBJ1-2 | NA | TRBV28 | NA | CASSDRSPNYGYTF | TGTGCCAGCAGCGACAGGAGCCCAAACTATGGCTACACCTTC
TRBJ2-2 | NA | TRBV5-1 | NA | CASSSRSNTGELFF | TGCGCCAGCAGTTCCCGGTCCAACACCGGGGAGCTGTTTTTT
TRBJ2-1 | TRBD2 | TRBV29-1 | NA | CSVPVPGGGSYNEQFF | TGCAGCGTCCCCGTCCCGGGAGGGGGGTCCTACAATGAGCAGTTCTTC
TRBJ2-1 | NA | TRBV7-3 | NA | CASSFSGTHNEQFF | TGTGCCAGCAGCTTCTCCGGGACACACAATGAGCAGTTCTTC
TRBJ1-5 | NA | TRBV21-1 | NA | CARVGPLSWRGNQPQHF | TGTGCCAGGGTTGGACCCTTAAGCTGGAGGGGCAATCAGCCCCAGCATTTT
TRBJ2-5 | TRBD2 | TRBV5-6 | NA | CASSLGGLAGVSGTQYF | TGTGCCAGCAGCTTGGGTGGGCTAGCGGGAGTCTCTGGGACCCAGTACTTC
TRBJ1-3 | NA | TRBV4-1 | NA | CASSGTWERSGNTIYF | TGCGCCAGCAGCGGAACGTGGGAGAGGTCTGGAAACACCATATATTTT
TRBJ2-7 | TRBD1 | TRBV2 | NA | CASRGQGAHEQYF | TGTGCCAGCAGGGGACAGGGGGCCCACGAGCAGTACTTC
TRBJ2-1 | TRBD1 | TRBV3-1/TRBV3-2 | few | CASSQDRGNEQFF | TGTGCCAGCAGCCAAGACAGGGGGAATGAGCAGTTCTTC
TRBJ1-2 | NA | TRBV3-1/TRBV3-2 | few | CASSRRGSLGRHGYTF | TGTGCCAGCAGCCGCAGGGGTAGTTTGGGCCGACATGGCTACACCTTC
TRBJ2-3 | TRBD2 | TRBV5-1 | NA | CASSAGLADTQYF | TGCGCCAGCAGCGCCGGACTAGCAGATACGCAGTATTTT
TRBJ1-1 | NA | TRBV7-9 | few | CASSFQFNTEAFF | TGTGCCAGCAGCTTCCAATTTAACACTGAAGCTTTCTTT
TRBJ1-2 | TRBD1 | TRBV5-4 | NA | CASSRDRGSDGYTF | TGTGCCAGCAGCCGGGACAGGGGTTCGGATGGCTACACCTTC
TRBJ2-7 | NA | TRBV7-6 | NA | CASSLARGSSYEQYF | TGTGCCAGCAGCTTAGCGAGAGGGAGTTCCTACGAGCAGTACTTC
TRBJ1-1 | NA | TRBV29-1 | NA | CSVAERGTAFF | TGCAGCGTTGCTGAGAGGGGGACAGCTTTCTTT
TRBJ2-7 | TRBD2 | TRBV7-2 | NA | CASSLFRQAGAYEQYF | TGTGCCAGCAGCTTATTTCGACAAGCGGGGGCCTACGAGCAGTACTTC
TRBJ1-4 | NA | TRBV2 | NA | CASTIGRTNEKLFF | TGTGCCAGCACCATTGGTAGGACAAATGAAAAACTGTTTTTT
TRBJ2-7 | TRBD2 | TRBV6-2/TRBV6-3 | NA | CASSLFSGGSYEQYF | TGTGCCAGCAGTTTGTTTAGCGGGGGGAGTTACGAGCAGTACTTC
TRBJ1-1 | TRBD1 | TRBV18 | NA | CASSPGQGNTEAFF | TGTGCCAGCTCACCGGGACAGGGGAACACTGAAGCTTTCTTT
TRBJ2-4 | NA | TRBV4-1 | NA | CASTGMSKNIQYF | TGCGCCAGCACCGGGATGTCCAAAAACATTCAGTACTTC
TRBJ2-1 | TRBD2 | TRBV2 | few | CASTISGTTYNEQFF | TGTGCCAGCACCATTAGCGGGACTACCTACAATGAGCAGTTCTTC
TRBJ1-3 | TRBD1 | TRBV10-1 | NA | CASSESNRGPGNTIYF | TGCGCCAGCAGTGAGTCGAACAGGGGCCCTGGAAACACCATATATTTT
TRBJ2-1 | NA | TRBV9 | NA | CASSVVWDTTYNEQFF | TGTGCCAGCAGCGTAGTCTGGGACACTACTTACAATGAGCAGTTCTTC
TRBJ2-3 | TRBD2 | TRBV11-2 | NA | CASSPRLAGLTDTQYF | TGTGCCAGCAGCCCGCGACTAGCGGGACTCACAGATACGCAGTATTTT